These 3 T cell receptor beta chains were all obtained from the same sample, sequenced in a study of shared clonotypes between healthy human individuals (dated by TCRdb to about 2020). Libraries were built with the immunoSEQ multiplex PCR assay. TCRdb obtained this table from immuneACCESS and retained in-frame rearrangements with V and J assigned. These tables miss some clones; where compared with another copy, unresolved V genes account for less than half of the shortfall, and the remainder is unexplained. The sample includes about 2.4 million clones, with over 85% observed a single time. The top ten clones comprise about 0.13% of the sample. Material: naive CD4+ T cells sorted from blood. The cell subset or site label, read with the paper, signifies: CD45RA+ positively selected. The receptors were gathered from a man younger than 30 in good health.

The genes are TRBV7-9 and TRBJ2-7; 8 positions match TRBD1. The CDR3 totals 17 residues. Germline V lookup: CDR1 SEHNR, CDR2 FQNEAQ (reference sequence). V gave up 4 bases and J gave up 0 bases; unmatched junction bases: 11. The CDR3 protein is CASSSPQRTGSSYEQYF. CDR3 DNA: TGTGCCAGCAGCTCCCCCCAGAGGACAGGGAGCTCCTACGAGCAGTACTTC.

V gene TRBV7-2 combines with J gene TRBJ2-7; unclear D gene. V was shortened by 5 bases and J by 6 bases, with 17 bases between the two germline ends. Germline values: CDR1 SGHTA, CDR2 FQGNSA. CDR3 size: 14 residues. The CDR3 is CASSEWAPVPEQYF. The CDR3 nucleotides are TGTGCCAGCAGCGAATGGGCCCCGGTTCCCGAGCAGTACTTC.

CDR3 sequence (DNA): TGCGCCAGCGCCCGATCGCCAGCCGCCGGAAACACCATATATTTT. Amino acids: CASARSPAAGNTIYF. The chain carries TRBV5-1 and TRBJ1-3, with unresolved D. Germline CDR1 SGHRS, CDR2 YFSETQ. The CDR3 runs to 15 residues. The V end was cut by 7 bases, the J end by 4 bases, with 18 bases between.